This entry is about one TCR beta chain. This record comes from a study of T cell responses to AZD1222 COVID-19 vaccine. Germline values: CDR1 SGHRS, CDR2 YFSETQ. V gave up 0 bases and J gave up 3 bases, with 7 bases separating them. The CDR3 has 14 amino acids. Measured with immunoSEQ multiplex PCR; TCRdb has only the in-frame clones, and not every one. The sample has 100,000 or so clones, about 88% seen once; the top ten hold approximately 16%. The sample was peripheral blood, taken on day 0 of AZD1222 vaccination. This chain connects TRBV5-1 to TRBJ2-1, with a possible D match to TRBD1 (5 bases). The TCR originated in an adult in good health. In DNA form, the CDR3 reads TGCGCCAGCAGCTTGGGCCAGGGCTACAATGAGCAGTTCTTC. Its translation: CASSLGQGYNEQFF.